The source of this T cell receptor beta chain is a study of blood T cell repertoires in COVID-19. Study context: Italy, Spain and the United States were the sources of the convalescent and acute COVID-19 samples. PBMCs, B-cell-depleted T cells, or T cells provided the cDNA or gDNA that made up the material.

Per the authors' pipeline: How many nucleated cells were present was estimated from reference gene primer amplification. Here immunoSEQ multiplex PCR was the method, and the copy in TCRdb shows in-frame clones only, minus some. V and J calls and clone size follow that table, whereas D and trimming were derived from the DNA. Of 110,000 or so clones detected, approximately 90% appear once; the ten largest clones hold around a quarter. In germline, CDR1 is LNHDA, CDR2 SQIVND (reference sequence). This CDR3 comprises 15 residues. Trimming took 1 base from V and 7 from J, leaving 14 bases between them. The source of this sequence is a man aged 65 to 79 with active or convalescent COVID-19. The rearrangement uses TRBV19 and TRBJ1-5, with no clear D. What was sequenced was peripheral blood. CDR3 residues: CASSIVTGVRQPQHF. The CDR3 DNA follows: TGTGCCAGTAGTATAGTTACCGGGGTACGACAGCCCCAGCATTTT.